This record covers a single TCR beta chain. The table came from immunoSEQ multiplex PCR; TCRdb's copy has only in-frame clones and leaves some out. This sample has around 150,000 clones, with around 87% found just once. The sample belongs to a study of T cell responses to AZD1222 COVID-19 vaccine. The CDR3 consists of 15 residues. V lost 4 bases to trimming and J lost 10 bases; unmatched junction nucleotides: 9. Germline V CDR1 and CDR2: LGHDT, YNNKEL (reference sequence). V and J are TRBV3-1 (or the pseudogene TRBV3-2) and TRBJ2-1; TRBD2 agrees at 11 bases. This TCR was recovered from an adult who received the AZD1222 COVID-19 vaccine. The material sequenced was peripheral blood, taken 28 days after the second AZD1222 dose. As DNA, the CDR3 is TGTGCCAGCAGCCCCCCAGGGACTAGCGGTCGGGAGCAGTTCTTC. It translates to CASSPPGTSGREQFF.